The rows below give T cell receptor beta chains drawn from one sample of a study of cytomegalovirus exposure and HLA in healthy donors. Libraries were prepared by immunoSEQ multiplex PCR; TCRdb keeps only in-frame clonotypes and omits some of them. The table lists about 150,000 clones, about two thirds of them singletons. Sequenced sample: PBMCs. The receptors come from a woman aged 60-70 years in good health and CMV-seropositive. CDR3s include the opening cysteine and the closing phenylalanine or tryptophan. D genes are given only for firm matches. The size of a clone is reported for some rows only, either as once, few or many, or as a class for expanded clones.

d_call: TRBD1
j_call: TRBJ2-3
v_call: TRBV6-4
clone_size: once
cdr3_aa: CASSHGTGVGTDTQYF
cdr3_nt: TGTGCCAGCAGTCACGGGACAGGGGTTGGCACAGATACGCAGTATTTT

d_call: -
j_call: TRBJ2-7
v_call: TRBV19
clone_size: few
cdr3_aa: CASSPSPGNEQYF
cdr3_nt: TGTGCCAGTAGTCCCAGCCCGGGAAACGAGCAGTACTTC

d_call: TRBD1
j_call: TRBJ1-2
v_call: TRBV28
clone_size: -
cdr3_aa: CASSSGTGLGYTF
cdr3_nt: TGTGCCAGCAGTTCCGGGACAGGGTTAGGCTACACCTTC

d_call: -
j_call: TRBJ2-7
v_call: TRBV6-6
clone_size: -
cdr3_aa: CASTPQTSYEQYF
cdr3_nt: TGTGCCAGCACCCCCCAAACTAGCTACGAGCAGTACTTC

d_call: TRBD1
j_call: TRBJ1-2
v_call: TRBV27
clone_size: once
cdr3_aa: CASTRTGGDYGYTF
cdr3_nt: TGTGCCAGCACCCGGACAGGGGGGGACTATGGCTACACCTTC

d_call: -
j_call: TRBJ2-3
v_call: TRBV10-2
clone_size: -
cdr3_aa: CASSTQGIDTQYF
cdr3_nt: TGCGCCAGCAGTACCCAGGGTATAGATACGCAGTATTTT

d_call: TRBD1
j_call: TRBJ1-1
v_call: TRBV5-1
clone_size: -
cdr3_aa: CASSLGTGLLTPTTEAFF
cdr3_nt: TGCGCCAGCAGCTTAGGGACAGGTTTATTAACCCCTACCACTGAAGCTTTCTTT

d_call: -
j_call: TRBJ1-1
v_call: TRBV7-6
clone_size: -
cdr3_aa: CASSFLGQNTEAFF
cdr3_nt: TGTGCCAGCAGCTTCTTGGGCCAGAACACTGAAGCTTTCTTT

d_call: -
j_call: TRBJ1-6
v_call: TRBV7-9
clone_size: -
cdr3_aa: CASSPAGSSPLHF
cdr3_nt: TGTGCCAGCAGTCCCGCGGGTAGTTCACCCCTCCACTTT

d_call: -
j_call: TRBJ2-7
v_call: TRBV7-9
clone_size: -
cdr3_aa: CASSLGAGAIYEQYF
cdr3_nt: TGTGCCAGCAGCCTGGGGGCAGGGGCTATCTACGAGCAGTACTTC

d_call: -
j_call: TRBJ1-1
v_call: TRBV6-5
clone_size: -
cdr3_aa: CASTPLAGRSEAFF
cdr3_nt: TGTGCCAGCACCCCCCTGGCAGGGAGGTCTGAAGCTTTCTTT

d_call: TRBD1
j_call: TRBJ1-3
v_call: TRBV28
clone_size: -
cdr3_aa: CASSSPGQGSGNTIYF
cdr3_nt: TGTGCCAGCAGCTCACCGGGACAGGGCTCTGGAAACACCATATATTTT

d_call: TRBD1
j_call: TRBJ2-4
v_call: TRBV6-6
clone_size: few
cdr3_aa: CASSPGDRGGNIQYF
cdr3_nt: TGTGCCAGCAGTCCCGGGGACAGGGGGGGGAACATTCAGTACTTC

d_call: -
j_call: TRBJ1-3
v_call: TRBV5-4
clone_size: -
cdr3_aa: CASSLEGRVSGNTIYF
cdr3_nt: TGTGCCAGCAGCTTGGAAGGCAGGGTCTCTGGAAACACCATATATTTT

d_call: -
j_call: TRBJ2-7
v_call: TRBV28
clone_size: few
cdr3_aa: CASSLGGFAVDEQYF
cdr3_nt: TGTGCCAGCAGTTTAGGGGGCTTCGCCGTAGACGAGCAGTACTTC

d_call: TRBD1
j_call: TRBJ2-7
v_call: TRBV9
clone_size: -
cdr3_aa: CASSAGTGVYEQYF
cdr3_nt: TGTGCCAGCAGCGCAGGGACAGGGGTCTACGAGCAGTACTTC

d_call: -
j_call: TRBJ2-2
v_call: TRBV15
clone_size: -
cdr3_aa: CATRGGGTGNTGELFF
cdr3_nt: TGTGCCACCAGAGGGGGGGGGACAGGGAACACCGGGGAGCTGTTTTTT

d_call: -
j_call: TRBJ1-1
v_call: TRBV28
clone_size: few
cdr3_aa: CASRGVVSKSGTEAFF
cdr3_nt: TGTGCCAGCAGGGGAGTGGTCAGCAAGAGTGGAACTGAAGCTTTCTTT

d_call: TRBD1
j_call: TRBJ2-7
v_call: TRBV29-1
clone_size: once
cdr3_aa: CSVGGQGGEQYF
cdr3_nt: TGCAGCGTCGGGGGACAGGGGGGCGAGCAGTACTTC

d_call: -
j_call: TRBJ2-7
v_call: TRBV10-3
clone_size: few
cdr3_aa: CAISRDYEQYF
cdr3_nt: TGTGCCATATCGCGGGACTACGAGCAGTACTTC

d_call: -
j_call: TRBJ1-2
v_call: TRBV28
clone_size: few
cdr3_aa: CASSLLGGSYGYTF
cdr3_nt: TGTGCCAGCAGTTTACTTGGGGGGAGCTATGGCTACACCTTC

d_call: -
j_call: TRBJ1-2
v_call: TRBV5-4
clone_size: -
cdr3_aa: CASSSLTDYGYTF
cdr3_nt: TGTGCCAGCAGCTCCCTGACAGACTATGGCTACACCTTC

d_call: TRBD2
j_call: TRBJ2-1
v_call: TRBV6-5
clone_size: -
cdr3_aa: CASRDTSGKNNEQFF
cdr3_nt: TGTGCCAGCAGAGATACTAGCGGGAAAAACAATGAGCAGTTCTTC

d_call: TRBD2
j_call: TRBJ2-1
v_call: TRBV7-9
clone_size: -
cdr3_aa: CASSLRTSVFFF
cdr3_nt: TGTGCCAGCAGCTTAAGAACTAGCGTTTTTTTCTTC

d_call: -
j_call: TRBJ2-3
v_call: TRBV19
clone_size: -
cdr3_aa: CASTPASTDTQYF
cdr3_nt: TGTGCCAGTACTCCAGCGAGCACAGATACGCAGTATTTT

d_call: -
j_call: TRBJ2-2
v_call: TRBV18
clone_size: -
cdr3_aa: CASSPIGGTNTGELFF
cdr3_nt: TGTGCCAGCTCACCAATAGGCGGGACGAACACCGGGGAGCTGTTTTTT

d_call: -
j_call: TRBJ2-1
v_call: TRBV28
clone_size: -
cdr3_aa: CASSPRGSSYNEQFF
cdr3_nt: TGTGCCAGCAGTCCCCGGGGGAGCTCCTACAATGAGCAGTTCTTC

d_call: -
j_call: TRBJ2-1
v_call: TRBV5-1
clone_size: -
cdr3_aa: CASSLGLARNEQFF
cdr3_nt: TGCGCCAGCAGCTTGGGGTTAGCCCGGAATGAGCAGTTCTTC

d_call: -
j_call: TRBJ2-1
v_call: TRBV2
clone_size: -
cdr3_aa: CASRRYEQFF
cdr3_nt: TGTGCCAGCAGGAGGTATGAGCAGTTCTTC

d_call: -
j_call: TRBJ1-5
v_call: TRBV27
clone_size: few
cdr3_aa: CASSLRGYGQPQHF
cdr3_nt: TGTGCCAGCAGTTTACGAGGGTATGGGCAGCCCCAGCATTTT

d_call: TRBD1
j_call: TRBJ2-7
v_call: TRBV19
clone_size: -
cdr3_aa: CASSYGQGGVYEQYF
cdr3_nt: TGTGCCAGTAGTTACGGACAGGGCGGCGTCTACGAGCAGTACTTC

d_call: -
j_call: TRBJ1-1
v_call: TRBV6-1
clone_size: -
cdr3_aa: CASSGTVNTEAFF
cdr3_nt: TGTGCCAGCAGTGGGACAGTGAACACTGAAGCTTTCTTT

d_call: -
j_call: TRBJ1-2
v_call: TRBV23-1
clone_size: -
cdr3_aa: CASSQPGGGDGYTF
cdr3_nt: TGCGCCAGCAGTCAGCCCGGGGGGGGCGATGGCTACACCTTC

d_call: -
j_call: TRBJ2-7
v_call: TRBV18
clone_size: -
cdr3_aa: CASSPGEVSYEQYF
cdr3_nt: TGTGCCAGCTCTCCCGGGGAGGTTTCCTACGAGCAGTACTTC

d_call: -
j_call: TRBJ1-5
v_call: TRBV4-1
clone_size: -
cdr3_aa: CASSQDGGGIGQPQHF
cdr3_nt: TGCGCCAGCAGCCAAGACGGGGGGGGCATCGGTCAGCCCCAGCATTTT

d_call: -
j_call: TRBJ2-5
v_call: TRBV18
clone_size: -
cdr3_aa: CASSPNGSGETQYF
cdr3_nt: TGTGCCAGCTCACCAAATGGGAGCGGGGAGACCCAGTACTTC

d_call: -
j_call: TRBJ2-2
v_call: TRBV2
clone_size: few
cdr3_aa: CASSEGIGELFF
cdr3_nt: TGTGCCAGCAGTGAAGGTATCGGGGAGCTGTTTTTT

d_call: TRBD1
j_call: TRBJ1-1
v_call: TRBV5-1
clone_size: -
cdr3_aa: CASRTQGEIAEAFF
cdr3_nt: TGCGCCAGCAGGACTCAGGGGGAGATAGCAGAAGCTTTCTTT

d_call: TRBD2
j_call: TRBJ2-7
v_call: TRBV27
clone_size: -
cdr3_aa: CASRDSGRAASYEQYF
cdr3_nt: TGTGCCAGCAGGGATAGCGGGAGAGCCGCCTCCTACGAGCAGTACTTC

d_call: TRBD2
j_call: TRBJ2-5
v_call: TRBV5-1
clone_size: -
cdr3_aa: CASTASGRAPETQYF
cdr3_nt: TGCGCCAGCACGGCTAGCGGGAGGGCCCCAGAGACCCAGTACTTC

d_call: TRBD1
j_call: TRBJ1-1
v_call: TRBV19
clone_size: -
cdr3_aa: CASSIGNGQAEAFF
cdr3_nt: TGTGCCAGTAGTATAGGGAACGGACAGGCTGAAGCTTTCTTT